The 13 T cell receptor beta chains below come from one sample, sequenced in a study of blood T cells in healthy people across ages. A second roughly 6 to 11 cycle PCR used barcoded and J-beta primers. A single record per CDR3 protein comes from TCRdb applying MiXCR to the 5' RACE reads. Among over 1,300,000 distinct CDR3 sequences listed, 59% were seen once. Sequencing was carried out using blood. The receptors were gathered from a man aged 18 to 30 in good health.

This clonotype was picked up many times. This sequence joins TRBV4-3 and TRBJ2-7, with D possibly matching TRBD1 (5 bases). Germline values: CDR1 LGHNA, CDR2 YSLEER. The CDR3 covers 15 residues. V lost 1 base and J lost 3, with 13 bases in between. The CDR3 here is CASSQGRRQGYEQYF. Here the CDR3 DNA reads TGCGCCAGCAGCCAAGGACGACGTCAGGGCTACGAGCAGTACTTC.

The table lists this clonotype with a few counts. The chain is built from TRBV2 and TRBJ2-6; D perhaps matches TRBD1 (6 bases). CDR3 length: 19 amino acids. Per the germline V gene, CDR1 is SNHLY and CDR2 is FYNNEI. The germline V and J ends were trimmed by 2 bases and 0 bases, with 17 bases remaining between them. CDR3 amino acids: CASSEFDQGILSGANVLTF. CDR3 coding DNA: TGTGCCAGCAGTGAATTTGATCAGGGGATCCTCTCTGGGGCCAACGTCCTGACTTTC.

The V gene is TRBV27, the J gene TRBJ2-1; perhaps TRBD2 as D (5 bases). The germline gives CDR1 MNHEY, CDR2 SMNVEV (reference sequence). This CDR3 comprises 15 residues. V dropped 2 bases and J dropped 4 bases, with 12 bases sitting between them. The CDR3 nucleotides are TGTGCCAGCAGTTTACTCCGGGGATTTTACAATGAGCAGTTCTTC. Its translation is CASSLLRGFYNEQFF.

The V call is TRBV4-3, the J call TRBJ1-2, with 8 bases aligning to TRBD1. The CDR3 is 16 amino acids. J gave up 4 bases and V 0 bases, and 7 bases lay outside the gene matches. Germline CDR1 reads LGHNA; CDR2 reads YSLEER. The CDR3 DNA is TGCGCCAGCAGCCAAGAATCCAGACAGGGGATCTATGGCTACACCTTC. It is translated as CASSQESRQGIYGYTF.

The V gene is TRBV20-1, the J gene TRBJ2-1, with a tentative D call TRBD2 (6 bases). Looked up from germline, CDR1 is DFQATT and CDR2 is SNEGSKA (reference sequence). V was pared by 1 base and J by 6 bases, with 10 bases between. The CDR3 runs to 13 residues. Here the CDR3 reads CSARGGIGNEQFF. The CDR3 DNA reads as TGCAGTGCTAGAGGCGGGATAGGCAATGAGCAGTTCTTC.

The chain employs TRBV15 and TRBJ2-2; 8 bases are shared with TRBD1. CDR1 and CDR2 (germline): LNHNV, YYDKDF (reference sequence). The CDR3 has 15 residues. V was pared by 5 bases and J by 1 base, with 3 bases of the junction left unmatched. CDR3 region: CATSPGQVNTGELFF. The CDR3 coding sequence is TGTGCCACCAGCCCGGGACAGGTGAACACCGGGGAGCTGTTTTTT.

This chain connects TRBV7-6 to TRBJ2-6; no clear D gene. CDR3 length equals 16 residues. V was pared by 5 bases and J by 0 bases, with 11 bases between. Germline V lookup: CDR1 SGHVS, CDR2 FNYEAQ. The CDR3 DNA sequence: TGTGCCAGCAGCCCGGGTTCCTACTCTGGGGCCAACGTCCTGACTTTC. This translates into CASSPGSYSGANVLTF.

CDR3 sequence: CASRSSSSGNTIYF. DNA for the CDR3: TGTGCCAGCCGCTCGAGTTCCTCTGGAAACACCATATATTTT. This rearrangement joins TRBV12-3 or TRBV12-4 to TRBJ1-3; D not certain. Deletions cut 8 bases from V and 0 bases from J, with 11 bases between. This CDR3 is 14 amino acids long.

This clonotype showed up just a few times. V is TRBV6-2 or TRBV6-3 and J is TRBJ2-7; D is undetermined. The CDR3 extends over 14 amino acids. Trimming removed 5 bases from V and 3 bases from J, with 14 bases in between. Germline V gene data show CDR1 as MNHEY and CDR2 as SVGEGT. CDR3 sequence reads: CASSPPTEVYEQYF. CDR3 nucleotides: TGTGCCAGCAGTCCGCCGACGGAAGTCTACGAGCAGTACTTC.

This chain uses TRBV15 with TRBJ2-5, with D maybe TRBD1 (5 bases). Looked up from germline, CDR1 is LNHNV and CDR2 is YYDKDF (reference sequence). The CDR3 extends over 12 amino acids. The germline V and J ends were trimmed by 6 bases and 3 bases, with 8 bases remaining between them. This chain's CDR3 is CATRGREETQYF. CDR3 coding DNA: TGTGCCACCAGAGGCAGGGAAGAGACCCAGTACTTC.

The V gene is TRBV25-1, the J gene TRBJ1-4; no definite D call. V lost 3 bases to trimming and J lost 8 bases, with 13 bases between them. This CDR3 has 14 amino acids. CDR1 MGHDK and CDR2 SYGVNS come from the germline V gene. The CDR3 coding sequence is TGTGCCAGCAGTGATCCTCTTTGGGGAGAAAAACTGTTTTTT. Its protein product is CASSDPLWGEKLFF.

J is TRBJ2-4 and V is TRBV4-1; weak D call: TRBD1 (6 bases). The CDR3 length is 17 residues. The germline CDR1 and CDR2 sequences are MGHRA and YSYEKL. V lost 4 bases and J 2 bases, leaving 18 bases between the germline ends. The CDR3 spells CASSPRELQGTKNIQYF. DNA for the CDR3: TGCGCCAGCAGCCCAAGGGAATTACAGGGAACCAAAAACATTCAGTACTTC.

V and J are TRBV6-2 or TRBV6-3 and TRBJ2-7; 8 bases are shared with TRBD1. V lost 1 base to trimming and J lost 2 bases; unmatched junction nucleotides: 13. Looked up from germline, CDR1 is MNHEY and CDR2 is SVGEGT. The CDR3 runs 18 residues. The CDR3 reads CASSYYGRQGRETYEQYF. The DNA for the CDR3 is TGTGCCAGCAGTTACTACGGGAGACAGGGGCGAGAGACCTACGAGCAGTACTTC.